This T cell receptor beta chain is from a study of blood T cell repertoires in COVID-19. In the study overall: The United States, Italy and Spain were the sources of the acute and convalescent COVID-19 samples. In each case, the material was cDNA or gDNA derived from T cells, B-cell-depleted T cells, or PBMCs.

Method: immunoSEQ multiplex PCR; TCRdb's copy keeps in-frame clones and lacks some. The sample comprises under 200,000 clones, roughly 81% of which are singletons, and 2.5% to 3% rests with the top ten. Seattle-derived patients entered the study during active infection and were followed longitudinally. This clone was seen a single time. Germline V gene lookup returns CDR1 SGHRS and CDR2 YFSETQ. This CDR3 contains 16 residues. V lost 0 bases, J lost 4 bases, and 8 bases stayed unmatched. The gene calls are TRBV5-1 and TRBJ1-1, with TRBD1 matching 8 bases. The sequencing sample was made of peripheral blood. The source is a woman older than 75 with COVID-19, enrolled during active disease. CDR3: CASSLGRTGRGTEAFF. The CDR3 nucleotides are TGCGCCAGCAGCTTGGGGAGGACAGGGCGGGGCACTGAAGCTTTCTTT.